The subject of this entry is one TCR beta chain. Germline CDR1 reads SGHNT; CDR2 reads YYREEE (reference sequence). Trimming stripped 4 bases from V and 4 bases from J, with 17 bases between. The CDR3 runs to 15 residues. This specimen belongs to a study of blood T cell repertoires in COVID-19. Sequencing used immunoSEQ multiplex PCR; TCRdb keeps in-frame clones, though not all of them. The sample holds 360,000 or so clones, 89% seen once. The source of this sequence is a woman aged 55-70 years with COVID-19, enrolled during active disease. The chain uses TRBV5-4 and TRBJ1-1; D is possibly TRBD1 (5 bases). Material: peripheral blood. This chain's CDR3 is CASSGGGPGGTEAFF. The CDR3 nucleotides are TGTGCCAGCAGCGGGGGAGGGCCGGGAGGCACTGAAGCTTTCTTT.